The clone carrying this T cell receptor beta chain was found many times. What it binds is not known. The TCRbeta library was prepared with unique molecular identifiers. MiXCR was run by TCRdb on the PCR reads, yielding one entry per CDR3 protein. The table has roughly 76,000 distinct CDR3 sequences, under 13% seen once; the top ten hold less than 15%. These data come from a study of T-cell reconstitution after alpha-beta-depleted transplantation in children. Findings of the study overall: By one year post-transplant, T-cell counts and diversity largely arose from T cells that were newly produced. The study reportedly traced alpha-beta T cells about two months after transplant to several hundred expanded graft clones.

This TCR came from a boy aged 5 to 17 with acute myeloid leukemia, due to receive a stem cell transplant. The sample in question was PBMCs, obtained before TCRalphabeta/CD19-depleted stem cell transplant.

The CDR3 sequence is CASSQAEGTELGNTIYF. CDR3 nucleotide sequence: TGTGCCAGCAGCCAAGCGGAAGGTACTGAATTGGGGAACACCATATATTTT. This sequence joins TRBV4-2 and TRBJ1-3; D not certain. Germline CDR1 is LGHNA and CDR2 is YNFKEQ. Trimming left V 1 base short and J 7 bases short, with 20 bases between. CDR3 length: 17 residues.